This T cell receptor (beta chain) was captured in a study of cytomegalovirus exposure and HLA in healthy donors. Comments on this clone: What it binds is unknown.

In the PCR, 60 Vbeta and 13 Jbeta primers were used. Clones were sequenced by immunoSEQ multiplex PCR, and TCRdb holds only the in-frame ones, with some missing. In the table there are 95,000 to 150,000 clones, more than 60% of which are singletons. Germline assignment: CDR1 SEHNR and CDR2 FQNEAQ (reference sequence). The CDR3 covers 16 residues. V gave up 6 bases and J gave up 5 bases; unmatched junction bases: 15. Broader study findings: In an earlier analysis, productive rearrangement rates for most beta V segments clustered near 87% or 30%.

V and J are TRBV7-9 and TRBJ2-7; 8 bases line up with TRBD1. The sequenced sample was PBMCs. The TCR sequence derives from a woman aged 40-49 years in good health and CMV-seropositive. The CDR3 DNA reads as TGTGCCAGCAGTTACGTCATCCGGACAGGGAGGAACGAGCAGTACTTC. Encoded protein: CASSYVIRTGRNEQYF.